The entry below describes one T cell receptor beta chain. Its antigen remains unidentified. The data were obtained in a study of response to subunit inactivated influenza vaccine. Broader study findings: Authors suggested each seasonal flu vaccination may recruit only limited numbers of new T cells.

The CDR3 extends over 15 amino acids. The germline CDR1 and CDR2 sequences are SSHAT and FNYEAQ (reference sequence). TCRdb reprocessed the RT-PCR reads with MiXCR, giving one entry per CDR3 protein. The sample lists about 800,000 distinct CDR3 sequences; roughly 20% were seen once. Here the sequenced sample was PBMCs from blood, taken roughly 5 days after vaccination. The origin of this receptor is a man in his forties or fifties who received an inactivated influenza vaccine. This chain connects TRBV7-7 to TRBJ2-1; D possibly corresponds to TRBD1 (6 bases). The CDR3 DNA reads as TGTGCTGGCAGCACCGGGACATCAATGGGAAATGAGCAGTTCTTC. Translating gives CAGSTGTSMGNEQFF.